These 30 T cell receptor beta chains share one sample of origin, sequenced in a study of cytomegalovirus exposure and HLA in healthy donors. The primer mix had 60 Vbeta and 13 Jbeta primers. Profiling relied on immunoSEQ multiplex PCR, and the TCRdb table lists in-frame clones only, not all of them. Here the sample spans over 200,000 clones, 77% being singletons. Input material: PBMCs. These receptors originate from a woman aged 60 to 75 in good health and CMV-seropositive.

V usage is TRBV15 and J usage is TRBJ2-7, with D tentatively TRBD2 (6 bases). V shed 0 bases and J shed 4 bases, with 13 bases lying between them. CDR1 and CDR2 (germline): LNHNV, YYDKDF (reference sequence). The CDR3 contains 15 residues. The CDR3 spells CATSRDVSGLYEQYF. The CDR3 DNA reads TGTGCCACCAGCAGAGATGTCTCGGGACTTTACGAGCAGTACTTC.

The V and J genes are TRBV28 and TRBJ2-7; D perhaps matches TRBD1 (6 bases). CDR1 MDHEN and CDR2 SYDVKM come from the germline V gene. This CDR3 is 14 amino acids long. V dropped 3 bases and J dropped 5 bases, with 14 bases sitting between them. The CDR3 sequence is CASSFAGVYNEQYF. DNA of the CDR3: TGTGCCAGCAGTTTCGCAGGGGTCTACAACGAGCAGTACTTC.

The chain links TRBV30 to TRBJ2-5; the D gene is possibly TRBD2 (7 bases). The germline V gene encodes CDR1 GTSNPN and CDR2 SVGIG (reference sequence). V lost 3 bases and J 4 bases, leaving 15 bases between the germline ends. The CDR3 spans 14 residues. CDR3 nucleotides: TGTGCCTGGAGGTTCGGGGGGCGAATAGAGACCCAGTACTTC. It codes for CAWRFGGRIETQYF.

In regard to this clone: The sample contains more than one DNA sequence encoding this CDR3. This chain uses TRBV30 with TRBJ2-1; 9 nucleotides align to TRBD2. J was trimmed by 3 bases and V by 2 bases; bases with no gene match: 2. Per the germline V gene, CDR1 is GTSNPN and CDR2 is SVGIG (reference sequence). This CDR3 contains 14 residues. CDR3 loop: CAWSRLAVYNEQFF. In DNA form, the CDR3 reads TGTGCCTGGAGTCGACTAGCGGTCTACAATGAGCAGTTCTTC.

This clone was observed a handful of times. The V and J genes are TRBV10-3 and TRBJ1-1; D remains unclear. Germline CDR1 and CDR2: ENHRY and SYGVKD. V was clipped by 6 bases and J by 1 base, with 12 bases between them. The CDR3 totals 14 residues. The CDR3 loop reads CAIRRSDTNTEAFF. DNA for the CDR3: TGTGCCATCAGGCGATCCGATACGAACACTGAAGCTTTCTTT.

Turning to this clone: The junction departs from the called germline gene at one end, perhaps through a read error. The chain is built from TRBV6-1 and TRBJ1-2; 9 nucleotides line up with TRBD1. This CDR3 spans 15 amino acids. Germline CDR1 is MNHNS and CDR2 is SASEGT. The CDR3 DNA reads as TGTGCCAGCGCTACCCGGGACAGGGAGGTCCATGGCCACACCTTC. It encodes CASATRDREVHGHTF.

This clone has ten or more counts. This chain uses TRBV5-8 with TRBJ1-4, with 7 nucleotides matching TRBD1. This CDR3 has 15 residues. V gave up 3 bases and J gave up 2 bases; unmatched junction bases: 4. The V gene's germline CDR1 is SGHTS and CDR2 YDEGEE. The CDR3: CASSWGTATNEKLFF. In nucleotides, the CDR3 is TGTGCCAGCAGCTGGGGGACAGCTACTAATGAAAAACTGTTTTTT. Complete variable domain (other parts from reference TRBV5-8 and TRBJ1-4): EAGVTQSPTHLIKTRGQQATLRCSPISGHTSVYWYQQALGLGLQFLLWYDEGEERNRGNFPPRFSGRQFPNYSSELNVNALELEDSALYLCASSWGTATNEKLFFGSGTQLSVL.

This sequence joins TRBV11-2 and TRBJ1-2; D unclear. This CDR3 is 13 amino acids long. Germline assignment: CDR1 SGHAT and CDR2 FQNNGV. Trimming cost V 5 bases and J 4 bases, with 11 bases left between them. CDR3 in DNA: TGTGCCAGCAGCCGCGTGGAGGGCTATGGCTACACCTTC. Its translation is CASSRVEGYGYTF.

The chain recombines TRBV6-1 with TRBJ2-7; D possibly corresponds to TRBD1 (6 bases). The CDR3 length is 16 residues. Per the germline V gene, CDR1 is MNHNS and CDR2 is SASEGT. Trimming left V 0 bases short and J 4 bases short, with 16 bases between. CDR3 loop: CASSEARTARDYEQYF. The CDR3 coding sequence is TGTGCCAGCAGTGAAGCGCGGACAGCCCGGGATTACGAGCAGTACTTC.

This clone showed up many times. The genes are TRBV30 and TRBJ1-1, with a tentative D call TRBD1 (5 bases). The CDR3 has 11 residues. The V end was cut by 3 bases, the J end by 11 bases, with 13 bases between. Germline V gene lookup returns CDR1 GTSNPN and CDR2 SVGIG (reference sequence). CDR3 sequence reads: CAWRFRAEAFF. Here the CDR3 DNA reads TGTGCCTGGAGGTTCAGGGCGGAGGCTTTCTTT.

The rearrangement links TRBV5-1 to TRBJ2-1, with D unresolved. V lost 0 bases and J lost 1, with 8 bases in between. The germline CDR1 and CDR2 sequences are SGHRS and YFSETQ. CDR3 length: 15 amino acids. CDR3 protein: CASSLGLVSYNEQFF. Written as DNA, the CDR3 is TGCGCCAGCAGCTTGGGGCTAGTTTCCTACAATGAGCAGTTCTTC.

This chain links TRBV18 with TRBJ1-5; 9 bases align to TRBD1. The V and J ends lost 6 bases and 6 bases, in that order; junction bases with no gene match: 9. CDR1 is KGHSH, CDR2 LQKENI, per germline. The CDR3 is 15 residues long. CDR3 residues: CASSPRDRDGQPQHF. Written as DNA, the CDR3 is TGTGCCAGCTCGCCCCGGGACAGGGACGGTCAGCCCCAGCATTTT.

The chain recombines TRBV28 with TRBJ1-6; 7 bases align to TRBD1. This CDR3 spans 14 amino acids. V was clipped by 6 bases and J by 7 bases; unmatched bases: 6. CDR1 and CDR2 from the germline V gene are MDHEN and SYDVKM. CDR3 bases: TGTGCCAGCAGCTCCGGGACAGCCAATTCACCCCTCCACTTT. Residues: CASSSGTANSPLHF.

This clone was detected only a few times. The chain is built from TRBV19 and TRBJ2-3, with D possibly being TRBD2 (7 bases). This CDR3 has 13 residues. Trimming shortened V by 5 bases and J by 8 bases, and 14 bases separated the two germline ends. The germline CDR1 and CDR2 sequences are LNHDA and SQIVND (reference sequence). CDR3 in amino acids: CASSEGGSSTQYF. The CDR3, as DNA: TGTGCCAGTAGTGAGGGGGGGAGTAGTACGCAGTATTTT.

The chain links TRBV6-1 to TRBJ2-1; tentatively, D is TRBD1 (6 bases). CDR3 length: 14 residues. The V end was cut by 7 bases, the J end by 8 bases, with 18 bases between. Per germline, CDR1 MNHNS and CDR2 SASEGT. This chain's CDR3 is CASTRDTLSDEQFF. The CDR3 nucleotides read TGTGCCAGCACCCGGGACACCCTAAGTGATGAGCAGTTCTTC.

V is TRBV27 and J is TRBJ2-5; D remains ambiguous. The J call is doubtful: the DNA matches TRBJ2-7 better. Germline assignment: CDR1 MNHEY and CDR2 SMNVEV (reference sequence). The CDR3 contains 12 residues. CDR3 region: CASSLPSYEQYF. For the CDR3, the DNA is TGTGCCAGCAGTTTACCATCCTACGAGCAGTACTTC.

The J gene is TRBJ1-5, the V gene TRBV4-1; TRBD1 aligns across 11 bases. The CDR3 runs to 16 residues. Trimming cost V 2 bases and J 8 bases; bases outside gene matches: 8. Germline V gene lookup returns CDR1 MGHRA and CDR2 YSYEKL. The CDR3 DNA sequence: TGCGCCAGCAGCCAAAACGTAGGGACAGGGGGTGAGCCCCAGCATTTT. Amino acids: CASSQNVGTGGEPQHF.

The chain has TRBV7-2 and TRBJ1-2; D is unclear. This CDR3 comprises 13 residues. Trimming pared 2 bases from V and 6 bases from J, leaving 10 bases between. Germline V gene data show CDR1 as SGHTA and CDR2 as FQGNSA. In DNA, the CDR3 is TGTGCCAGCAGCTTATATCCTCCTGATGGCTACACCTTC. It yields the protein CASSLYPPDGYTF.

The chain couples TRBV5-1 to TRBJ2-7; perhaps TRBD1 as D (6 bases). The CDR3 consists of 14 residues. Per the germline V gene, CDR1 is SGHRS and CDR2 is YFSETQ. The V end was cut by 5 bases, the J end by 2 bases, with 14 bases between. The CDR3 protein is CASRRTVTTYEQYF. As DNA, the CDR3 is TGCGCCAGCAGAAGGACAGTTACTACCTACGAGCAGTACTTC.

This chain uses TRBV7-2 with TRBJ2-3; weak D call: TRBD2 (7 bases). From germline, CDR1 is SGHTA and CDR2 FQGNSA. V was trimmed by 0 bases and J by 4 bases, leaving 11 bases between them. The CDR3 is 15 amino acids. The CDR3 sequence: CASSLAGGRADTQYF. In DNA form, the CDR3 reads TGTGCCAGCAGCTTAGCGGGGGGGCGAGCAGATACGCAGTATTTT.

The V call is TRBV6-5, the J call TRBJ1-1, with D maybe TRBD1 (6 bases). This CDR3 spans 13 amino acids. Trimming shortened V by 9 bases and J by 1 base, and 12 bases separated the two germline ends. Germline assignment: CDR1 MNHEY and CDR2 SVGAGI. The CDR3 here is CASHRTENTEAFF. CDR3 nucleotides: TGTGCCAGTCACCGGACAGAGAACACTGAAGCTTTCTTT.

The table lists this clone with a few counts. The chain uses TRBV19 and TRBJ1-3; D call uncertain. Trimming removed 4 bases at V and 4 bases at J, with 5 bases between. Germline V gene lookup returns CDR1 LNHDA and CDR2 SQIVND (reference sequence). This CDR3 has 12 residues. For the CDR3, the DNA is TGTGCCAGTAGTAACGAGGGAAACACCATATATTTT. It codes for CASSNEGNTIYF.

This clone has more than one count but fewer than ten. This chain connects TRBV7-9 to TRBJ2-1; 15 positions match TRBD2. Germline CDR1 is SEHNR and CDR2 is FQNEAQ (reference sequence). Germline trimming cut 1 base from V and 9 bases from J; bases unmatched to any gene: 4. The CDR3 sequence is 16 residues long. The CDR3: CASSLGTSGRAGEQFF. The CDR3 DNA is TGTGCCAGCAGCTTAGGGACTAGCGGGAGGGCCGGTGAGCAGTTCTTC.

The chain couples TRBV21-1 to TRBJ1-2. TRBV21-1 counts as a pseudogene. The CDR3 is 14 residues long. CDR3 sequence (DNA): TGTGCCAGCAGCAAAGCTGGAGGGACCTATGGCTACACCTTC. It yields the protein CASSKAGGTYGYTF.

The V gene is TRBV27, the J gene TRBJ1-4, with D maybe TRBD1 (5 bases). The CDR3 runs to 15 residues. Trimming removed 2 bases at V and 8 bases at J, with 15 bases between. Germline loops: CDR1 MNHEY, CDR2 SMNVEV (reference sequence). CDR3 amino acids: CASSLIGSWGEKLFF. CDR3 in DNA: TGTGCCAGCAGTTTAATTGGGTCCTGGGGCGAAAAACTGTTTTTT.

The J gene is TRBJ1-5, the V gene TRBV29-1, with D perhaps TRBD1 (6 bases). Trimming pared 4 bases from V and 3 bases from J, leaving 13 bases between. In germline, CDR1 is SQVTM, CDR2 ANQGSEA. The length of the CDR3 is 14 residues. In DNA, the CDR3 is TGCAGCGTTGCAGGGGCAAATAACAATCAGCCCCAGCATTTT. Its protein is CSVAGANNNQPQHF.

The chain uses TRBV7-2 and TRBJ2-3; tentative D call: TRBD2 (7 bases). V lost 5 bases and J 3 bases, leaving 18 bases between the germline ends. The CDR3 is 16 amino acids. In germline, CDR1 is SGHTA, CDR2 FQGNSA. The CDR3, as DNA: TGTGCCAGCAGCCGCTTAGGACGGGGGGCTACAGATACGCAGTATTTT. It yields the protein CASSRLGRGATDTQYF. The variable domain in full, with the rest retrieved from reference TRBV7-2 and TRBJ2-3, is GAGVSQSPSNKVTEKGKDVELRCDPISGHTALYWYRQSLGQGLEFLIYFQGNSAPDKSGLPSDRFSAERTGGSVSTLTIQRTQQEDSAVYLCASSRLGRGATDTQYFGPGTRLTVL.

This chain uses TRBV18 with TRBJ1-2; 9 bases match TRBD1. Germline CDR1 and CDR2: KGHSH and LQKENI. The trim removed 6 bases at V and 2 bases at J, leaving 4 bases unmatched. The CDR3 loop spans 14 amino acids. The CDR3: CASSPGQGNYGYTF. In DNA, the CDR3 is TGTGCCAGCTCTCCGGGACAGGGAAACTATGGCTACACCTTC. Together with reference TRBV18 and TRBJ1-2, the CDR3 gives the full variable domain: NAGVMQNPRHLVRRRGQEARLRCSPMKGHSHVYWYRQLPEEGLKFMVYLQKENIIDESGMPKERFSAEFPKEGPSILRIQQVVRGDSAAYFCASSPGQGNYGYTFGSGTRLTVV.

In this sample, this clone turned up once. The J gene is TRBJ2-1, the V gene TRBV5-4, with TRBD1 matching 8 bases. Germline V gene data show CDR1 as SGHNT and CDR2 as YYREEE (reference sequence). The CDR3 consists of 13 residues. The V segment lost 4 bases and the J segment 12 bases; nucleotides outside the gene matches: 9. In DNA, the CDR3 is TGTGCCAGCAGCCAGGACAGGGCCCAGGGGCAGTTCTTC. This gives the protein CASSQDRAQGQFF.

This clone was counted only a few times. V gene TRBV7-8 combines with J gene TRBJ2-1; 7 nucleotides match TRBD2. Germline CDR1 SGHVS, CDR2 FQNEAQ. There are 14 residues in the CDR3. V was clipped by 6 bases and J by 0 bases; unmatched bases: 2. In nucleotides, the CDR3 is TGTGCCAGCAGTAGCGGGCTCTCCTACAATGAGCAGTTCTTC. This gives the protein CASSSGLSYNEQFF.